The clone carrying this T cell receptor (beta chain) has a single count. These data are taken from a study of response to subunit inactivated influenza vaccine. TCRdb reprocessed the RT-PCR reads with MiXCR, giving one entry per CDR3 protein. This table has 400,000 to 550,000 distinct CDR3 sequences, 25% appearing once. The ends were cut back, 6 bases at V and 5 bases at J, with 16 bases in the middle. Germline assignment: CDR1 MDHEN and CDR2 SYDVKM. CDR3 length equals 15 residues. The sample consisted of CD4+ T cells sorted from PBMCs, taken more than 4 days after vaccination. This sequence originates from a man aged 50-60 years who received an inactivated influenza vaccine. This chain joins TRBV28 and TRBJ2-2, with D perhaps matching TRBD1 (6 bases). The DNA of the CDR3 is TGTGCCAGCAGCCCAAGGGGACACATGACCGGGGAGCTGTTTTTT. Its protein is CASSPRGHMTGELFF. The full variable domain, in which reference TRBV28 and TRBJ2-2 provide the parts outside the CDR3, is DVKVTQSSRYLVKRTGEKVFLECVQDMDHENMFWYRQDPGLGLRLIYFSYDVKMKEKGDIPEGYSVSREKKERFSLILESASTNQTSMYLCASSPRGHMTGELFFGEGSRLTVL.